Below, 19 T cell receptor beta chains from the same sample are listed, as sequenced in a study of T cell repertoires in cytomegalovirus infection. No cognate antigen is known for these TCRs. TCRdb used MiXCR to reprocess the reads, holding one entry per CDR3 protein. The sample gives 830,000 or so distinct CDR3 sequences, 32% of which show up once; under 15% is in the top ten. This specimen consisted of cultured CD8+ T cells from PBMCs, obtained from culture after CMV antigen stimulation. These receptors all come from a human donor in good health (CMV status not recorded). Some clones in this sample may be carry-over from other donors' samples.

This clonotype was seen a handful of times. The V gene is TRBV6-1, the J gene TRBJ1-5, with D possibly TRBD1 on 5 matching bases. In germline, CDR1 is MNHNS, CDR2 SASEGT. The length of the CDR3 is 15 residues. Trimming removed 3 bases from V and 7 bases from J, with 16 bases in between. The CDR3 protein is CASSDYRQPGQPQHF. The CDR3 DNA reads as TGTGCCAGCAGTGACTATCGACAGCCAGGGCAGCCCCAGCATTTT.

The V and J genes are TRBV28 and TRBJ2-5, with D tentatively TRBD2 (6 bases). Germline CDR1 is MDHEN and CDR2 is SYDVKM. The V end was cut by 6 bases, the J end by 1 base, with 12 bases between. This CDR3 has 14 amino acids. CDR3 protein: CASSETSTQETQYF. DNA for the CDR3: TGTGCCAGCAGCGAGACTAGTACCCAAGAGACCCAGTACTTC.

In its sample, this clonotype was seen a few times. DNA of the CDR3: TGCGCCAGCAGCCAGGTTGGACGGCTCCAAGAGACCCAGTACTTC. Translating gives CASSQVGRLQETQYF. This chain joins TRBV4-3 and TRBJ2-5, with D unresolved. The CDR3 is 15 residues long. Trimming cost V 3 bases and J 1 base, with 12 bases left between them. Looked up from germline, CDR1 is LGHNA and CDR2 is YSLEER.

This clonotype was picked up a small number of times. V and J are TRBV14 and TRBJ1-6; 7 positions agree with TRBD1. CDR1 is SGHDN and CDR2 is FVKESK in the germline V gene. With 4 bases clipped from V and 8 bases from J, the junction kept 14 bases outside the gene matches. This CDR3 comprises 17 residues. CDR3 sequence (DNA): TGTGCCAGCAGCCTACAGGGGACCCTGGTTGGTGATTCACCCCTCCACTTT. Encoded protein: CASSLQGTLVGDSPLHF.

This clonotype was detected a few times. Germline and junction disagree at one end, which may indicate a read error. J is TRBJ1-1 and V is TRBV10-3; TRBD1 might be the D (5 bases). The CDR3 is 11 amino acids. Germline CDR1 and CDR2: ENHRY and SYGVKD. The CDR3 bases are TGTGCCATCAAACCGGGACGGTTCGAAATCTTT. Protein: CAIKPGRFEIF.

The rearrangement uses TRBV7-2 and TRBJ1-1; D gene ambiguous. V was trimmed by 5 bases and J by 0 bases, leaving 7 bases between them. The germline V gene has CDR1 SGHTA and CDR2 FQGNSA. This CDR3 is built from 13 residues. The CDR3 nucleotides are TGTGCCAGCAGCATGGAATTGAACACTGAAGCTTTCTTT. Its protein is CASSMELNTEAFF.

V gene TRBV11-2 combines with J gene TRBJ2-1, with D hard to call. In germline, CDR1 is SGHAT, CDR2 FQNNGV. The CDR3 consists of 18 residues. The V end was cut by 5 bases, the J end by 8 bases, with 28 bases between. The CDR3 region is CASSHYLRRGVSAHEQFF. CDR3 nucleotides: TGTGCCAGCAGCCACTACCTCCGACGTGGCGTATCCGCCCATGAGCAGTTCTTC.

The genes are TRBV10-3 and TRBJ2-3, with 9 nucleotides matching TRBD1. CDR1 is ENHRY and CDR2 is SYGVKD in the germline V gene. After removal of 6 bases from V and 0 bases from J, the junction contained 10 bases not matched to a gene. There are 17 residues in the CDR3. The CDR3: CAIRRQGDSASTDTQYF. As DNA, the CDR3 is TGTGCCATCAGACGACAGGGGGATTCAGCTAGCACAGATACGCAGTATTTT.

The rearrangement joins TRBV6-5 to TRBJ2-2; a possible D gene is TRBD1 (6 bases). The CDR3 has 15 amino acids. CDR1 and CDR2 from the germline V gene are MNHEY and SVGAGI. V was clipped by 4 bases and J by 6 bases, with 15 bases between them. In DNA, the CDR3 is TGTGCCAGCAGTTTTTACAGGGTAATCGCCGGGGAGCTGTTTTTT. Amino acid sequence: CASSFYRVIAGELFF.

This clonotype turned up a few times. The chain carries TRBV6-1 and TRBJ2-7; possible D gene TRBD1, 6 bases. Germline CDR1 MNHNS, CDR2 SASEGT. This CDR3 region has 15 residues. Trimming removed 6 bases from V and 2 bases from J, with 17 bases in between. As DNA, the CDR3 is TGTGCCAGCAGCGGGGCGACAGGCACAGCCTACGAGCAGTACTTC. Amino acids: CASSGATGTAYEQYF.

The chain uses TRBV7-9 and TRBJ1-5, with TRBD1 as a possible D gene (5 bases). V was trimmed by 5 bases and J by 9 bases, leaving 17 bases between them. In germline, CDR1 is SEHNR, CDR2 FQNEAQ (reference sequence). The length of the CDR3 is 14 residues. The CDR3 here is CASSPAGRQGPQHF. The CDR3 region has the DNA TGTGCCAGCAGCCCCGCGGGACGGCAGGGGCCCCAGCATTTT.

J is TRBJ2-2 and V is TRBV7-9; 7 bases fit TRBD1. The CDR3 covers 13 residues. V dropped 5 bases and J dropped 8; count of bases not matched to a gene: 5. Germline values: CDR1 SEHNR, CDR2 FQNEAQ (reference sequence). The CDR3 spells CASSRDSQGELFF. The CDR3 DNA reads as TGTGCCAGCAGCCGGGACAGTCAAGGGGAGCTGTTTTTT. The whole variable domain, remainder taken from reference TRBV7-9 and TRBJ2-2, is DTGVSQNPRHKITKRGQNVTFRCDPISEHNRLYWYRQTLGQGPEFLTYFQNEAQLEKSRLLSDRFSAERPKGSFSTLEIQRTEQGDSAMYLCASSRDSQGELFFGEGSRLTVL.

This sequence joins TRBV27 and TRBJ1-5; possible D gene TRBD1, 6 bases. This CDR3 comprises 14 residues. The V and J ends lost 5 bases and 5 bases respectively, with 13 bases between them. In germline, CDR1 is MNHEY, CDR2 SMNVEV (reference sequence). The CDR3 coding sequence is TGTGCCAGCAGTCCGGACAGCGGGCATCAGCCCCAGCATTTT. This encodes CASSPDSGHQPQHF.

Notes on this clonotype: The junction departs from germline at one end; a sequencing error may be responsible. The chain is built from TRBV18 and TRBJ1-3; 7 nucleotides match TRBD1. The CDR3 has 15 amino acids. CDR1 is KGHSH and CDR2 is LQKENI in the germline V gene. CDR3 in amino acids: CVSSPKTGSGNTIYF. The CDR3, as DNA: TGTGTCAGCTCACCTAAGACAGGGTCTGGAAACACCATATATTTT.

The chain employs TRBV12-3 or TRBV12-4 and TRBJ2-1, with 11 positions matching TRBD2. The CDR3 length is 15 residues. Germline trimming cut 8 bases from V and 16 bases from J; bases unmatched to any gene: 19. The CDR3 nucleotides read TGTGCCAGCGCAAGGGAGACTAGCGGGGATCCGATCAGATTCTTC. This encodes CASARETSGDPIRFF.

The rearrangement uses TRBV6-5 and TRBJ1-2; weak D call: TRBD1 (6 bases). V lost 7 bases and J 7 bases, leaving 19 bases between the germline ends. This CDR3 contains 14 residues. Germline CDR1 and CDR2: MNHEY and SVGAGI. This CDR3 reads CASKKGDFRGGYTF. The CDR3 DNA reads TGTGCCAGCAAAAAAGGGGACTTCAGGGGTGGCTACACCTTC.

A few counts support this clonotype. The chain links TRBV7-9 to TRBJ1-2; no reliable D call. This CDR3 is 13 amino acids long. V lost 3 bases, J lost 2 bases, and 7 bases lay in between. Per germline, CDR1 SEHNR and CDR2 FQNEAQ (reference sequence). The CDR3 sequence: CASSLSHNYGYTF. In DNA form, the CDR3 reads TGTGCCAGCAGCTTGAGTCACAACTATGGCTACACCTTC.

The chain joins TRBV20-1 to TRBJ2-1; no clear D gene. The germline gives CDR1 DFQATT, CDR2 SNEGSKA (reference sequence). This CDR3 contains 13 residues. V lost 3 bases and J 7 bases, leaving 13 bases between the germline ends. CDR3 protein: CSARTPFGNEQFF. Written as DNA, the CDR3 is TGCAGTGCTAGGACTCCTTTCGGGAATGAGCAGTTCTTC.

This chain joins TRBV7-6 and TRBJ2-1, with TRBD2 matching 12 bases. The CDR3 is 16 amino acids. Trimming at V came to 6 bases and at J to 2 bases, leaving 5 bases not matched to a gene. Per the germline V gene, CDR1 is SGHVS and CDR2 is FNYEAQ. The DNA for the CDR3 is TGTGCCAGCAGTTCCGGACTAGCGGGGACCTACAATGAGCAGTTCTTC. Translation: CASSSGLAGTYNEQFF.